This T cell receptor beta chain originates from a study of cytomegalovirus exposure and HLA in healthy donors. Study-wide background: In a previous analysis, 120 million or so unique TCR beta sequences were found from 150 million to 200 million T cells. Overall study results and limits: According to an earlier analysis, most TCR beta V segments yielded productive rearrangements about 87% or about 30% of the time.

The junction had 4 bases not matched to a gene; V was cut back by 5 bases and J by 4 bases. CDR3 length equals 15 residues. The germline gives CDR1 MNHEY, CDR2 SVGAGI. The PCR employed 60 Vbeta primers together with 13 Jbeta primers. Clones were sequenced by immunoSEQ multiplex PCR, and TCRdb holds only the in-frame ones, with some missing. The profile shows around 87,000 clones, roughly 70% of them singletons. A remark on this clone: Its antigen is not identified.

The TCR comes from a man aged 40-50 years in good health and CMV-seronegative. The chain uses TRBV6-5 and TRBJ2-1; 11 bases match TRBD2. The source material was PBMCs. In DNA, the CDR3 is TGTGCCAGCAGTGTAGTAGCGGGGGGGTACAATGAGCAGTTCTTC. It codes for CASSVVAGGYNEQFF.